This T cell receptor (beta chain) was sequenced during a study of T cell responses to AZD1222 COVID-19 vaccine. TCRdb's copy holds only in-frame clones and misses some; the assay was immunoSEQ multiplex PCR. The table lists just over 150,000 clones, more than 90% of them singletons. The CDR3 covers 14 residues. V lost 4 bases and J lost 1, with 10 bases in between. Germline assignment: CDR1 SEHNR and CDR2 FQNEAQ (reference sequence). This TCR derives from an adult who received the AZD1222 COVID-19 vaccine. The input for sequencing was peripheral blood, taken 28 days after the second AZD1222 dose. This sequence joins TRBV7-9 and TRBJ1-1; D may be TRBD1 (6 bases). CDR3 nucleotide sequence: TGTGCCAGCAGCTCAAGACAGGCGAACACTGAAGCTTTCTTT. Protein: CASSSRQANTEAFF.